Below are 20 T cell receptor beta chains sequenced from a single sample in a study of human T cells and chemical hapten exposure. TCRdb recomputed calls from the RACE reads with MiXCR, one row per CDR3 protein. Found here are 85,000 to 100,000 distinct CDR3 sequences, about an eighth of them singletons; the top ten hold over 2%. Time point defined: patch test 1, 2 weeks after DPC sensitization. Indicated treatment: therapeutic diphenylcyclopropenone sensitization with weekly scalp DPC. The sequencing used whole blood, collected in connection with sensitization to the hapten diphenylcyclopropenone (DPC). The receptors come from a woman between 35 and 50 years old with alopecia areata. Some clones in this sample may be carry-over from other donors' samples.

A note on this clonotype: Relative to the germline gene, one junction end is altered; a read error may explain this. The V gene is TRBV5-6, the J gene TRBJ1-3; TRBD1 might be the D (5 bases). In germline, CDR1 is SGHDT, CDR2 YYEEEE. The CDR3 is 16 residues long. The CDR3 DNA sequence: TGTGCCAACAGCTTCCTGGGGGTCTACTCTGGAAACACCATATATTTT. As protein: CANSFLGVYSGNTIYF.

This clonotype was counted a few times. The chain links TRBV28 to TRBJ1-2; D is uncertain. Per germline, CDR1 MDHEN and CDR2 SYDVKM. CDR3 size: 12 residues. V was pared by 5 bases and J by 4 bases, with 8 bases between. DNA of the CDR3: TGTGCCAGCAGTACCCTATTCTATGGCTACACCTTC. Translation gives CASSTLFYGYTF.

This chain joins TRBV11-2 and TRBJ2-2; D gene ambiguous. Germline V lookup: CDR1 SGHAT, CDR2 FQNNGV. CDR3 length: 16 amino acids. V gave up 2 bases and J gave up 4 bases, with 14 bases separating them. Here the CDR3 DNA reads TGTGCCAGCAGCTTAAATGTTATGGGTGTCACCGGGGAGCTGTTTTTT. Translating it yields CASSLNVMGVTGELFF.

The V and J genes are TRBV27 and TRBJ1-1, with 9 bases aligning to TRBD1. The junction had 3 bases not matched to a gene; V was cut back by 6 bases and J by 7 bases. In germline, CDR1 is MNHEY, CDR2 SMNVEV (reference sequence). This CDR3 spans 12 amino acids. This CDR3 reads CASRGQGGEAFF. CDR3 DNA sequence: TGTGCCAGCAGGGGACAGGGAGGTGAAGCTTTCTTT.

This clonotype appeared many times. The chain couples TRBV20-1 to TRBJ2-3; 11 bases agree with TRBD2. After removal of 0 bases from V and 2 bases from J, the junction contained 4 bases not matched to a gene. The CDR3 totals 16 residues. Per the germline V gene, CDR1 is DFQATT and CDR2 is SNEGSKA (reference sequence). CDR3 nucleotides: TGCAGTGCTAGAGACCGACTAGCGGGACCCACAGATACGCAGTATTTT. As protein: CSARDRLAGPTDTQYF.

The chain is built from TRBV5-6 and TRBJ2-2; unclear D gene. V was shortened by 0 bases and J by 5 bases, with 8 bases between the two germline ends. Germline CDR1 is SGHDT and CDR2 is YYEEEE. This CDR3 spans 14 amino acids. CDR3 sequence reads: CASSLAGRTGELFF. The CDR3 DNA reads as TGTGCCAGCAGCTTGGCCGGAAGAACCGGGGAGCTGTTTTTT.

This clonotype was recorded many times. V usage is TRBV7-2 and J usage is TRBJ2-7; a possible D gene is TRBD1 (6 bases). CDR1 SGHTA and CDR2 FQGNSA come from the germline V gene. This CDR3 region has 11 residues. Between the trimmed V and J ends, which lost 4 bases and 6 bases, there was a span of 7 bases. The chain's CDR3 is CASSSQGEQYF. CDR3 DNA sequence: TGTGCCAGCAGCTCACAGGGCGAGCAGTACTTC.

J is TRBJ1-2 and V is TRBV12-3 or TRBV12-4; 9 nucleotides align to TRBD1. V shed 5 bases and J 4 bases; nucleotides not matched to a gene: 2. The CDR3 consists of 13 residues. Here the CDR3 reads CASSPTGGYGYTF. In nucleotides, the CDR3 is TGTGCCAGCAGTCCGACAGGGGGCTATGGCTACACCTTC.

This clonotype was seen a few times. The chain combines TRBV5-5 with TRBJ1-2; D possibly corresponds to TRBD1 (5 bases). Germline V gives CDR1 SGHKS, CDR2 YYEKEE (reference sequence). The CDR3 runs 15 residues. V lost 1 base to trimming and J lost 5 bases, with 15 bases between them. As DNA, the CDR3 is TGTGCCAGCAGCTTGACGACCGGGACGGTATATGGCTACACCTTC. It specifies CASSLTTGTVYGYTF.

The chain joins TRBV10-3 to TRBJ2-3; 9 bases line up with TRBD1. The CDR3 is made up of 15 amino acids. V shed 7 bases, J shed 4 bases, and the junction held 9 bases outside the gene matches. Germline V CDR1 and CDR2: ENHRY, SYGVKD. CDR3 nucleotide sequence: TGTGCCATCAAACCGGGACAGGGCGGCCCAGATACGCAGTATTTT. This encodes CAIKPGQGGPDTQYF.

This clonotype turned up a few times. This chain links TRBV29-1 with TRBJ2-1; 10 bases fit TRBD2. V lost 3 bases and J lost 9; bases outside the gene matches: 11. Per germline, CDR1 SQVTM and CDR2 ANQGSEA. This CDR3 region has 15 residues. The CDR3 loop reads CSVDRGAGGFGEQFF. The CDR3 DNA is TGCAGCGTTGATCGAGGAGCGGGAGGGTTCGGTGAGCAGTTCTTC.

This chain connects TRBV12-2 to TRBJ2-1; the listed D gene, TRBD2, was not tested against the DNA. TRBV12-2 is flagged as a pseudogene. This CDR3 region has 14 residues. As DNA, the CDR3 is TGTGCAAGTCGCGACGGGACTAGCGGGGATGAGCAGTTCTTC. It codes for CASRDGTSGDEQFF.

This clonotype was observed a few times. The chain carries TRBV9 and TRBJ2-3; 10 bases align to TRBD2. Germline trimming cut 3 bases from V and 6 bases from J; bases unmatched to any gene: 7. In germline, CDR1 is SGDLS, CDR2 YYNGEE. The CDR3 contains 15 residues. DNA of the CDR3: TGTGCCAGCAGCGGCGGACTAGCGGAGATGGATACGCAGTATTTT. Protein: CASSGGLAEMDTQYF.

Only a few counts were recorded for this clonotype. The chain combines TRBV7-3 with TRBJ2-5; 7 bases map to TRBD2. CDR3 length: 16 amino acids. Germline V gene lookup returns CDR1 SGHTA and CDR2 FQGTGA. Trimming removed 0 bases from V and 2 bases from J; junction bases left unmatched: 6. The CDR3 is CASSLTGGPPQETQYF. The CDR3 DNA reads TGTGCCAGCAGCTTAACGGGAGGGCCCCCACAAGAGACCCAGTACTTC.

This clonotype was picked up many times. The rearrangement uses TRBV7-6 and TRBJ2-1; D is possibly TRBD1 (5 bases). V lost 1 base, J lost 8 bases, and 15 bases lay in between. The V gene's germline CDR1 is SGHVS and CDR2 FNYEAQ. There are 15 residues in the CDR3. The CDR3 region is CASSLGVGLGDEQFF. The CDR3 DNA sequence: TGTGCCAGCAGCTTAGGCGTGGGGCTTGGTGATGAGCAGTTCTTC.

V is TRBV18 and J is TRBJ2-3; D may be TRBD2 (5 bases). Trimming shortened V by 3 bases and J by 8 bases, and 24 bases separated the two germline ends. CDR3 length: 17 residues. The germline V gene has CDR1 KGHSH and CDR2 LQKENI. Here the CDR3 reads CASSPLAEGRAQVTQYF. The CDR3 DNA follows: TGTGCCAGCTCACCGCTCGCTGAGGGTCGGGCCCAAGTTACGCAGTATTTT.

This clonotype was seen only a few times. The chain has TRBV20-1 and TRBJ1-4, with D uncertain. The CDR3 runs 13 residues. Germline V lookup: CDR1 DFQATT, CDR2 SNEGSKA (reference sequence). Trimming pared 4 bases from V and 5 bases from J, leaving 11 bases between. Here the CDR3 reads CSAKVSPNEKLFF. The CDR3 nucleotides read TGCAGTGCTAAGGTGTCACCCAATGAAAAACTGTTTTTT.

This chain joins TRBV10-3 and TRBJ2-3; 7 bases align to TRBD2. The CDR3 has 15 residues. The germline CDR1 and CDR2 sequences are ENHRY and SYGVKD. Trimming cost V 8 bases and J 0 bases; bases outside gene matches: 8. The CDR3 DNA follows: TGTGCCATCGGGGGTAGCGGGTCTAGCACAGATACGCAGTATTTT. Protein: CAIGGSGSSTDTQYF.

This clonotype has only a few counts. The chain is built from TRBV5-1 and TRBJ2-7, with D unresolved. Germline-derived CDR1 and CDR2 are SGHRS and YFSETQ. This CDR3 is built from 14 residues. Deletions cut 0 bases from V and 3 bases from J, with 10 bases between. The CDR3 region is CASSLVTIYYEQYF. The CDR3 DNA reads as TGCGCCAGCAGCTTGGTGACGATCTACTACGAGCAGTACTTC.

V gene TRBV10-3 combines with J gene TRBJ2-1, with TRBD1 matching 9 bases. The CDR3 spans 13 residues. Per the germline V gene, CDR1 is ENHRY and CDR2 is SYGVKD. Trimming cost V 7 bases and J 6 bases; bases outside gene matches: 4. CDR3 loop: CAIMGQGINEQFF. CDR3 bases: TGTGCCATCATGGGACAGGGCATCAATGAGCAGTTCTTC.